A selection of T cell receptor beta chains follows, all from one sample in a study of CD8+ T cells in alopecia areata. The table came from immunoSEQ multiplex PCR; TCRdb's copy has only in-frame clones and leaves some out. Here the sample spans approximately 210,000 clones, approximately 60% being singletons. The specimen comprised CD4+ T cells sorted from blood, sampled at week 4, from a patient treated with tofacitinib. These receptor sequences come from a human donor with alopecia areata. Both conserved end residues are part of each CDR3. Fields, in order: D gene, clone size, V gene, J gene, CDR3 protein, CDR3 DNA. D genes are given only for firm matches. The size field is filled for only some rows; it gives once, few, many or a size class.

d_call: TRBD1; clone_size: NA; v_call: TRBV4-3; j_call: TRBJ1-6; cdr3_aa: CASSPTGDRNSPLHF; cdr3_nt: TGCGCCAGCAGCCCGACAGGGGATCGTAATTCACCCCTCCACTTT
d_call: NA; clone_size: NA; v_call: TRBV6-5; j_call: TRBJ2-5; cdr3_aa: CASSPGVGAQETQYF; cdr3_nt: TGTGCCAGCAGTCCCGGGGTGGGGGCTCAAGAGACCCAGTACTTC
d_call: NA; clone_size: NA; v_call: TRBV23-1; j_call: TRBJ2-1; cdr3_aa: CASSRHRPSRWDEQFF; cdr3_nt: TGCGCCAGCAGTCGTCACAGGCCCTCCCGGTGGGATGAGCAGTTCTTC
d_call: NA; clone_size: NA; v_call: TRBV25-1; j_call: TRBJ2-2; cdr3_aa: CASRWGNTGELFF; cdr3_nt: TGTGCCAGTAGGTGGGGGAACACCGGGGAGCTGTTTTTT
d_call: NA; clone_size: few; v_call: TRBV29-1; j_call: TRBJ1-1; cdr3_aa: CSVTGAAEAFF; cdr3_nt: TGCAGCGTTACCGGGGCCGCTGAAGCTTTCTTT
d_call: NA; clone_size: NA; v_call: TRBV30; j_call: TRBJ1-2; cdr3_aa: CAWSQGNYGYTF; cdr3_nt: TGTGCCTGGAGTCAGGGGAACTATGGCTACACCTTC
d_call: TRBD1; clone_size: NA; v_call: TRBV29-1; j_call: TRBJ1-2; cdr3_aa: CSVEEGQGVHGYTF; cdr3_nt: TGCAGCGTTGAAGAGGGACAGGGGGTCCATGGCTACACCTTC
d_call: NA; clone_size: few; v_call: TRBV18; j_call: TRBJ1-1; cdr3_aa: CASTMFDTEAFF; cdr3_nt: TGTGCCAGCACTATGTTCGACACTGAAGCTTTCTTT
d_call: NA; clone_size: NA; v_call: TRBV2; j_call: TRBJ1-2; cdr3_aa: CASKDLLNYGYTF; cdr3_nt: TGTGCCAGCAAGGATCTTCTTAACTATGGCTACACCTTC
d_call: NA; clone_size: NA; v_call: TRBV27; j_call: TRBJ2-7; cdr3_aa: CASSFSRSTGSYEQYF; cdr3_nt: TGTGCCAGCAGTTTTAGCCGGTCGACAGGCTCCTACGAGCAGTACTTC
d_call: TRBD1; clone_size: NA; v_call: TRBV9; j_call: TRBJ2-5; cdr3_aa: CASSVAGQSQETQYF; cdr3_nt: TGTGCCAGCAGCGTAGCGGGACAGTCTCAAGAGACCCAGTACTTC
d_call: NA; clone_size: NA; v_call: TRBV7-2; j_call: TRBJ1-1; cdr3_aa: CASSPQGQGTEAFF; cdr3_nt: TGTGCCAGCAGCCCACAGGGCCAGGGCACTGAAGCTTTCTTT
d_call: NA; clone_size: NA; v_call: TRBV19; j_call: TRBJ2-3; cdr3_aa: CASCGDGTDTQYF; cdr3_nt: TGTGCCAGTTGCGGAGATGGCACAGATACGCAGTATTTT
d_call: TRBD1; clone_size: few; v_call: TRBV10-3; j_call: TRBJ1-2; cdr3_aa: CATEDRAEYGYTF; cdr3_nt: TGTGCCACCGAGGACAGGGCGGAGTATGGCTACACCTTC
d_call: TRBD1; clone_size: NA; v_call: TRBV27; j_call: TRBJ1-2; cdr3_aa: CASTQDRGRGYGYGYTF; cdr3_nt: TGTGCCAGCACCCAGGACAGGGGGCGCGGGTATGGCTATGGCTACACCTTC
d_call: NA; clone_size: once; v_call: TRBV28; j_call: TRBJ2-7; cdr3_aa: CASSVYYEQYF; cdr3_nt: TGTGCCAGCAGTGTCTACTACGAGCAGTACTTC
d_call: NA; clone_size: NA; v_call: TRBV30; j_call: TRBJ2-2; cdr3_aa: CAWRTGNTGELFF; cdr3_nt: TGTGCCTGGAGGACAGGGAACACCGGGGAGCTGTTTTTT
d_call: NA; clone_size: NA; v_call: TRBV28; j_call: TRBJ1-1; cdr3_aa: CASTPNGMNTEAFF; cdr3_nt: TGTGCCAGCACCCCCAACGGGATGAACACTGAAGCTTTCTTT
d_call: NA; clone_size: few; v_call: TRBV28; j_call: TRBJ1-3; cdr3_aa: CASRGVYTIYF; cdr3_nt: TGTGCCAGCCGGGGAGTTTACACCATATATTTT
d_call: NA; clone_size: once; v_call: TRBV27; j_call: TRBJ1-2; cdr3_aa: CASSLEGNGYTF; cdr3_nt: TGTGCCAGCAGTTTAGAGGGAAATGGCTACACCTTC
d_call: NA; clone_size: NA; v_call: TRBV25-1; j_call: TRBJ2-3; cdr3_aa: CASSGTGSTDTQYF; cdr3_nt: TGTGCCAGCAGTGGGACTGGGAGCACAGATACGCAGTATTTT
d_call: TRBD1; clone_size: NA; v_call: TRBV30; j_call: TRBJ2-7; cdr3_aa: CAWTLGTGSYEQYF; cdr3_nt: TGTGCCTGGACGTTGGGGACAGGTTCCTACGAGCAGTACTTC
d_call: NA; clone_size: once; v_call: TRBV29-1; j_call: TRBJ2-5; cdr3_aa: CSVEESPPQETQYF; cdr3_nt: TGCAGCGTTGAAGAATCTCCTCCCCAAGAGACCCAGTACTTC
d_call: NA; clone_size: NA; v_call: TRBV27; j_call: TRBJ1-2; cdr3_aa: CASSPRTGNYGYTF; cdr3_nt: TGTGCCAGCAGTCCCCGAACAGGGAACTATGGCTACACCTTC
d_call: NA; clone_size: few; v_call: TRBV29-1; j_call: TRBJ2-2; cdr3_aa: CSVEERSPAGELFF; cdr3_nt: TGCAGCGTTGAAGAGCGTAGCCCGGCCGGGGAGCTGTTTTTT
d_call: NA; clone_size: NA; v_call: TRBV4-3; j_call: TRBJ1-5; cdr3_aa: CASSQDEGRNQPQHF; cdr3_nt: TGCGCCAGCAGCCAAGATGAGGGGCGTAATCAGCCCCAGCATTTT
d_call: NA; clone_size: NA; v_call: TRBV5-1; j_call: TRBJ2-7; cdr3_aa: CASSPSSGSLGNYEQYF; cdr3_nt: TGCGCCAGCAGCCCCAGTAGTGGCTCTCTTGGGAACTACGAGCAGTACTTC
d_call: TRBD1; clone_size: few; v_call: TRBV10-3; j_call: TRBJ2-1; cdr3_aa: CAIRTGTGGLNEQFF; cdr3_nt: TGTGCCATCAGGACCGGGACAGGGGGCTTGAATGAGCAGTTCTTC
d_call: NA; clone_size: once; v_call: TRBV5-1; j_call: TRBJ2-3; cdr3_aa: CASSFGVGDTQYF; cdr3_nt: TGCGCCAGCAGCTTCGGGGTGGGAGATACGCAGTATTTT
d_call: NA; clone_size: few; v_call: TRBV6-5; j_call: TRBJ1-6; cdr3_aa: CASSYSALNSPLHF; cdr3_nt: TGTGCCAGCAGTTACTCGGCCCTTAATTCACCCCTCCACTTT
d_call: NA; clone_size: NA; v_call: TRBV11-1; j_call: TRBJ1-6; cdr3_aa: CASSRKPVVVNSPLHF; cdr3_nt: TGTGCCAGCAGCCGGAAACCAGTGGTTGTTAATTCACCCCTCCACTTT
d_call: NA; clone_size: NA; v_call: TRBV7-2; j_call: TRBJ2-5; cdr3_aa: CASSLAGGRETQYF; cdr3_nt: TGTGCCAGCAGCTTAGCGGGGGGGCGGGAGACCCAGTACTTC
d_call: NA; clone_size: NA; v_call: TRBV25-1; j_call: TRBJ1-6; cdr3_aa: CASSESAYNSPLHF; cdr3_nt: TGTGCCAGCAGTGAGTCGGCCTATAATTCACCCCTCCACTTT
d_call: TRBD1; clone_size: few; v_call: TRBV6-5; j_call: TRBJ1-6; cdr3_aa: CASRPLRDSKSPLHF; cdr3_nt: TGTGCCAGCAGACCTCTCCGGGACAGTAAATCACCCCTCCACTTT
d_call: NA; clone_size: few; v_call: TRBV30; j_call: TRBJ1-5; cdr3_aa: CAWSVGEANQPQHF; cdr3_nt: TGTGCCTGGAGTGTTGGTGAAGCAAATCAGCCCCAGCATTTT
d_call: TRBD1; clone_size: few; v_call: TRBV30; j_call: TRBJ1-2; cdr3_aa: CAWRTGRIGYTF; cdr3_nt: TGTGCCTGGAGGACAGGGAGGATTGGCTACACCTTC
d_call: NA; clone_size: NA; v_call: TRBV7-2; j_call: TRBJ2-7; cdr3_aa: CASSLDPSFPVYEQYF; cdr3_nt: TGTGCCAGCAGCTTAGACCCTAGCTTCCCCGTCTACGAGCAGTACTTC
d_call: TRBD1; clone_size: NA; v_call: TRBV19; j_call: TRBJ1-3; cdr3_aa: CASSRTGRATIYF; cdr3_nt: TGTGCCAGTAGTCGGACAGGGAGGGCCACCATATATTTT
d_call: NA; clone_size: NA; v_call: TRBV11-2; j_call: TRBJ2-3; cdr3_aa: CASSLGGGPDTQYF; cdr3_nt: TGTGCCAGCAGCTTAGGGGGGGGGCCAGATACGCAGTATTTT
d_call: TRBD2; clone_size: NA; v_call: TRBV7-2; j_call: TRBJ2-5; cdr3_aa: CASSKRGGRETQYF; cdr3_nt: TGTGCCAGCAGCAAGCGGGGGGGCCGAGAGACCCAGTACTTC
d_call: TRBD1; clone_size: few; v_call: TRBV28; j_call: TRBJ2-7; cdr3_aa: CASSRRDRGSYEQYF; cdr3_nt: TGTGCCAGCAGCCGCCGGGACAGGGGGAGCTACGAGCAGTACTTC
d_call: NA; clone_size: NA; v_call: TRBV14; j_call: TRBJ1-6; cdr3_aa: CASSQDLNSPLHF; cdr3_nt: TGTGCCAGCAGCCAAGACCTGAATTCACCCCTCCACTTT
d_call: NA; clone_size: NA; v_call: TRBV5-4; j_call: TRBJ2-3; cdr3_aa: CASSGRPGDTDTQYF; cdr3_nt: TGTGCCAGCAGCGGGCGCCCCGGTGACACAGATACGCAGTATTTT
d_call: NA; clone_size: few; v_call: TRBV28; j_call: TRBJ1-4; cdr3_aa: CASQPDRREGEKLFF; cdr3_nt: TGTGCCAGCCAGCCCGATCGCAGGGAGGGGGAAAAACTGTTTTTT